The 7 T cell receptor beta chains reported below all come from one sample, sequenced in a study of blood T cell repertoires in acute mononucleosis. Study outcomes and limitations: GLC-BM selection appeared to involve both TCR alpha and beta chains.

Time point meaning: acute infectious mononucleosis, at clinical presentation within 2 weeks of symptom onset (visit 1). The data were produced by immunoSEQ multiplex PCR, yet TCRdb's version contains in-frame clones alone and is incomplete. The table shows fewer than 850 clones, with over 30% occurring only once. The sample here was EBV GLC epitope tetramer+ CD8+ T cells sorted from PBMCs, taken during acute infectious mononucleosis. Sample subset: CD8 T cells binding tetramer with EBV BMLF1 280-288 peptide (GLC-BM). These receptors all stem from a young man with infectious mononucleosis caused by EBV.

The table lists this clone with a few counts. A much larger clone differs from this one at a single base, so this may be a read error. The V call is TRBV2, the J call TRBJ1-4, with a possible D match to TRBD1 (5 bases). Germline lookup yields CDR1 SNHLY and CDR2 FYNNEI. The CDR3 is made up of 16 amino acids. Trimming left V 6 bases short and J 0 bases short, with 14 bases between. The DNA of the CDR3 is TGTGCCAGCAGCGACGGACAAGTTGCAACTAATGAAAAACTGTTTTTT. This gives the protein CASSDGQVATNEKLFF.

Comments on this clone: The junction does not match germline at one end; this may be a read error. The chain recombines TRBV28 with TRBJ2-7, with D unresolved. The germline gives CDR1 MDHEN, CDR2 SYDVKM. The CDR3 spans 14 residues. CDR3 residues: CAGRPRTVAYEQYF. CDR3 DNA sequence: TGTGCCGGCAGGCCACGGACCGTTGCCTACGAGCAGTACTTC. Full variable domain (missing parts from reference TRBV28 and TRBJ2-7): DVKVTQSSRYLVKRTGEKVFLECVQDMDHENMFWYRQDPGLGLRLIYFSYDVKMKEKGDIPEGYSVSREKKERFSLILESASTNQTSMYLCAGRPRTVAYEQYFGPGTRLTVT.

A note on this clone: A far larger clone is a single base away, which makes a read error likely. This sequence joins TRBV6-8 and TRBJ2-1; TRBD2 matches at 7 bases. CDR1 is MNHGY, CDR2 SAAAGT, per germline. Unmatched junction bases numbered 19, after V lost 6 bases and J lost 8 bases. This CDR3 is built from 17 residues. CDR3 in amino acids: CASRLRGRGIVNYEQFF. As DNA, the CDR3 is TGTGCCAGCAGGCTACGAGGGAGGGGAATCGTCAACTATGAGCAGTTCTTC.

The DNA of the CDR3 is TGTGCCAGCAGTCCACGGACCGTTGCCTACGAGCAGTACTTC. It yields the protein CASSPRTVAYEQYF. The chain has TRBV14 and TRBJ2-5; D is unresolved. Judging by the DNA end, TRBJ2-7 fits better; the J call may be wrong. This CDR3 is built from 14 residues. The germline V gene has CDR1 SGHDN and CDR2 FVKESK.

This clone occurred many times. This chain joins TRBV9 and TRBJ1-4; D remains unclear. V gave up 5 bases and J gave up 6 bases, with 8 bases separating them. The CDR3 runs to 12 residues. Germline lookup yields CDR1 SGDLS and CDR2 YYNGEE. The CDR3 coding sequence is TGTGCCAGCAGTTTAATTTATGAAAAACTGTTTTTT. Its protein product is CASSLIYEKLFF.

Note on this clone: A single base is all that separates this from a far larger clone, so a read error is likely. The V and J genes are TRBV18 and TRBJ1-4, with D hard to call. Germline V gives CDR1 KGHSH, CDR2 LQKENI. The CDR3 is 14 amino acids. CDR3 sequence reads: CSSSPPAWNEKLFF. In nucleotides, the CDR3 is TGTTCCAGCTCACCACCTGCTTGGAATGAAAAACTGTTTTTT.

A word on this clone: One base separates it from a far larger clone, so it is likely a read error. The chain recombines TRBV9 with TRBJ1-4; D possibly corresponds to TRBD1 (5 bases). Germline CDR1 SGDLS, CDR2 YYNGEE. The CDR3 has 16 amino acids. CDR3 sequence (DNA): TGTGCCGGCAGCGACGGACAAGTTGCAACTAATGAAAAACTGTTTTTT. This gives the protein CAGSDGQVATNEKLFF.